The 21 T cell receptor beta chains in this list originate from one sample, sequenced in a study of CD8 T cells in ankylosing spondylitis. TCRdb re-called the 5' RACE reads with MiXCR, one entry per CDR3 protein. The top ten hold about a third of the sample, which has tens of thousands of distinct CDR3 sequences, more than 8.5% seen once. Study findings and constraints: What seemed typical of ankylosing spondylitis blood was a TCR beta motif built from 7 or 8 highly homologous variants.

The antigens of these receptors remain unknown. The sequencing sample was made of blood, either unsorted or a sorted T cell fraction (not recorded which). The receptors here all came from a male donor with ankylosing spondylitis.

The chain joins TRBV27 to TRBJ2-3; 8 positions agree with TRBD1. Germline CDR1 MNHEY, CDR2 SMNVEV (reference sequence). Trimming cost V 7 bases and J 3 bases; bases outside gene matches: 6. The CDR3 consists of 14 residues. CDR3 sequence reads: CASTPTGATDTQYF. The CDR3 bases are TGTGCCAGCACCCCGACAGGGGCTACAGATACGCAGTATTTT.

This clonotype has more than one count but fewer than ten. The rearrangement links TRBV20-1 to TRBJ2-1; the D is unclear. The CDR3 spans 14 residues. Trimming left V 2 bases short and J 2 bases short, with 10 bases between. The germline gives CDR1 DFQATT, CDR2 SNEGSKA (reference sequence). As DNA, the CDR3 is TGCAGTGCTAGAATGGCGGAAACCTACAATGAGCAGTTCTTC. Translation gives CSARMAETYNEQFF.

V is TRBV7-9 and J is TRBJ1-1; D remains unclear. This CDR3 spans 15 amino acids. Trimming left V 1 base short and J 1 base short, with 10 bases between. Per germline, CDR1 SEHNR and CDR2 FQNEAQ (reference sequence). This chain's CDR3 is CASSLGGTENTEAFF. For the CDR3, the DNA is TGTGCCAGCAGCTTAGGAGGAACCGAGAACACTGAAGCTTTCTTT.

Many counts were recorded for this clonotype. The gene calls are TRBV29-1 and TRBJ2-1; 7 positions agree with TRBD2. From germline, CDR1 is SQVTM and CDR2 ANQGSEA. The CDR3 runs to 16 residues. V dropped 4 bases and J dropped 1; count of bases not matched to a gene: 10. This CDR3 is CSVGGGGTLSYNEQFF. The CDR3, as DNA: TGCAGCGTTGGGGGGGGTGGGACTTTATCCTACAATGAGCAGTTCTTC.

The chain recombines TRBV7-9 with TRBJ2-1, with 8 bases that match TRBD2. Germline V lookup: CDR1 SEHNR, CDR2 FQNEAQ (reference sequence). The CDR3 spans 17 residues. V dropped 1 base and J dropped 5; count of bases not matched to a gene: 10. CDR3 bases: TGTGCCAGCAGCTTAGAGGGAACGGGAGGGCCCCACAATGAGCAGTTCTTC. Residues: CASSLEGTGGPHNEQFF.

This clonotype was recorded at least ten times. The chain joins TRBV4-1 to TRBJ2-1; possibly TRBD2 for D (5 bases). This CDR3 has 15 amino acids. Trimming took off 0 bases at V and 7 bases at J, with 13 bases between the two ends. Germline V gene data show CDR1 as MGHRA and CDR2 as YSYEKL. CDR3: CASSQDLGLGNEQFF. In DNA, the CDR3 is TGCGCCAGCAGCCAAGATCTCGGACTGGGAAATGAGCAGTTCTTC.

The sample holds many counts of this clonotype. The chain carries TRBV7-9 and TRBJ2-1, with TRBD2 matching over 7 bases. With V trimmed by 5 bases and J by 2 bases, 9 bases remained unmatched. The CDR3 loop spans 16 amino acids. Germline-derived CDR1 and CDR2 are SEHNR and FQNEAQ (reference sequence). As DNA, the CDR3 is TGTGCCAGCAGCCTCTGGGGGGGAGAGGCCTACAATGAGCAGTTCTTC. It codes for CASSLWGGEAYNEQFF.

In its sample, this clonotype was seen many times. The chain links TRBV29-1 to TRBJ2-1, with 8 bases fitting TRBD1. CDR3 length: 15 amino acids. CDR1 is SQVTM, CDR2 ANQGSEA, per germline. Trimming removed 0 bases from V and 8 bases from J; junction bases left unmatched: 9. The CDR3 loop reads CSVEEWSGGKDEQFF. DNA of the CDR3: TGCAGCGTTGAAGAGTGGTCAGGGGGCAAAGATGAGCAGTTCTTC.

The CDR3: CASSENTLGTGEQFF. The CDR3 DNA sequence: TGTGCCAGCAGTGAAAATACACTAGGGACGGGTGAGCAGTTCTTC. The chain couples TRBV2 to TRBJ2-1; tentatively, D is TRBD1 or TRBD2 (5 bases each). V dropped 2 bases and J dropped 9 bases, with 17 bases sitting between them. CDR3 length: 15 residues. The germline CDR1 and CDR2 sequences are SNHLY and FYNNEI.

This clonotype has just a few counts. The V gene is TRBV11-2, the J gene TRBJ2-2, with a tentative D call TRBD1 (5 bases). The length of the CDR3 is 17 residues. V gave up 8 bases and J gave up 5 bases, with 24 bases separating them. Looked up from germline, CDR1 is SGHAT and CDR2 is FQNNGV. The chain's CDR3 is CASLLSGRIERTGELFF. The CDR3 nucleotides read TGTGCCAGCTTACTCTCAGGGCGGATAGAGAGGACCGGGGAGCTGTTTTTT.

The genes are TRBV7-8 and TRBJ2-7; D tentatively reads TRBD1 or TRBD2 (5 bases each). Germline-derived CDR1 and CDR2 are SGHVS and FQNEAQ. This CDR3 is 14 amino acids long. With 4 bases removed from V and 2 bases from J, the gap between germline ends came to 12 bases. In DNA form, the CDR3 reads TGTGCCAGCAGCTCGGGTGGGACCACCTACGAGCAGTACTTC. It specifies CASSSGGTTYEQYF.

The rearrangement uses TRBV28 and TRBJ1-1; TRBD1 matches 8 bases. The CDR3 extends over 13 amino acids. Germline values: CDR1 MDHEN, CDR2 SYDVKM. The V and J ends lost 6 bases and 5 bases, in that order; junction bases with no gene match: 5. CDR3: CASRQQGVTEAFF. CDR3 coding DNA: TGTGCCAGCAGGCAACAGGGGGTTACTGAAGCTTTCTTT.

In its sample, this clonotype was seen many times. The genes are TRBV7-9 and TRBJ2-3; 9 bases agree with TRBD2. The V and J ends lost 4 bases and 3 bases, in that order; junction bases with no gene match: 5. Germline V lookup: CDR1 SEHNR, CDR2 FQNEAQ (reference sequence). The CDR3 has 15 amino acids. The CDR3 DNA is TGTGCCAGCAGCTACCTAGCGGGAACAACAGATACGCAGTATTTT. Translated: CASSYLAGTTDTQYF.

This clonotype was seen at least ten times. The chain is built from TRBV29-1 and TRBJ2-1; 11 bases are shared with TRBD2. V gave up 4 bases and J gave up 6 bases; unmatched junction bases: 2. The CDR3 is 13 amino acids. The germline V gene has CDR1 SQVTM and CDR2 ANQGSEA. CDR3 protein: CSVVLAGVNEQFF. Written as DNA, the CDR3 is TGCAGCGTTGTACTAGCGGGAGTCAATGAGCAGTTCTTC.

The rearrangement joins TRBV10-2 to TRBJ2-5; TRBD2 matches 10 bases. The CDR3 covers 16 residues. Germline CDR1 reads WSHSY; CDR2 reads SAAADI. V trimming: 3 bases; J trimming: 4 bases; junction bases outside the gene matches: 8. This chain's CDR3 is CASSDSQREGGETQYF. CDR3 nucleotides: TGCGCCAGCAGTGACAGTCAGCGGGAGGGTGGAGAGACCCAGTACTTC.

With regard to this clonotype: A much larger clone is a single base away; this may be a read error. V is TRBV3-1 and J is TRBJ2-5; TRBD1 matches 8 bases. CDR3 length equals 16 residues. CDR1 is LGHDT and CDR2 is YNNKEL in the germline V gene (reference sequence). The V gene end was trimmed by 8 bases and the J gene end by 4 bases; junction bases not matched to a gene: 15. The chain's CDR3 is CASCLEDRAGAETQYF. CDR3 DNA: TGTGCCAGCTGCCTCGAGGACAGGGCTGGGGCAGAGACCCAGTACTTC.

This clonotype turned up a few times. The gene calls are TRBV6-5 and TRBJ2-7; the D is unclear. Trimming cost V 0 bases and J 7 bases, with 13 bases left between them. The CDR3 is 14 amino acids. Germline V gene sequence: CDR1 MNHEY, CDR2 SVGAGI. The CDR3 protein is CASSYSLNSREQYV. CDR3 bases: TGTGCCAGCAGTTACTCTTTGAACTCTCGGGAGCAGTACGTC.

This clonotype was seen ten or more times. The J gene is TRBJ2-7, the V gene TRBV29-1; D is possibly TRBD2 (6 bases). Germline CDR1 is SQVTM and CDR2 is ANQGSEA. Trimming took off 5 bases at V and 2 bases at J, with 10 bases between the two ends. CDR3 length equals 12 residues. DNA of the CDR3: TGCAGCGTTTTTAGCGGAACCTACGAGCAGTACTTC. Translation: CSVFSGTYEQYF.

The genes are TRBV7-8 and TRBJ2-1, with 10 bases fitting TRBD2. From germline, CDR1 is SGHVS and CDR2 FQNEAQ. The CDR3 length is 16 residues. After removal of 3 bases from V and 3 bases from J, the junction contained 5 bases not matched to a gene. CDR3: CASSFWLAGVYNEQFF. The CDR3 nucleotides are TGTGCCAGCAGCTTTTGGCTAGCGGGAGTCTACAATGAGCAGTTCTTC.

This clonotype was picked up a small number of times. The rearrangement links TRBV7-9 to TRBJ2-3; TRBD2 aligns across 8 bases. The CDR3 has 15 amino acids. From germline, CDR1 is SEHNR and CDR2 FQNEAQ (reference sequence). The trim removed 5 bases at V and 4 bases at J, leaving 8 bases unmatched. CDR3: CASSPTAGGPDTQYF. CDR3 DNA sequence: TGTGCCAGCAGCCCAACTGCGGGAGGACCAGATACGCAGTATTTT.

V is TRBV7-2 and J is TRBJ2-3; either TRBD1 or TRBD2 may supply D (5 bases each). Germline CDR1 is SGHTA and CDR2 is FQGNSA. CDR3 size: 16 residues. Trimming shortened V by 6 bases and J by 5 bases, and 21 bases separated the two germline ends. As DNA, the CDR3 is TGTGCCAGCAGAGTGGGTACCGGGACCGGGAAAGATACGCAGTATTTT. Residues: CASRVGTGTGKDTQYF. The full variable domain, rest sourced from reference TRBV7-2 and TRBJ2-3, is GAGVSQSPSNKVTEKGKDVELRCDPISGHTALYWYRQSLGQGLEFLIYFQGNSAPDKSGLPSDRFSAERTGGSVSTLTIQRTQQEDSAVYLCASRVGTGTGKDTQYFGPGTRLTVL.